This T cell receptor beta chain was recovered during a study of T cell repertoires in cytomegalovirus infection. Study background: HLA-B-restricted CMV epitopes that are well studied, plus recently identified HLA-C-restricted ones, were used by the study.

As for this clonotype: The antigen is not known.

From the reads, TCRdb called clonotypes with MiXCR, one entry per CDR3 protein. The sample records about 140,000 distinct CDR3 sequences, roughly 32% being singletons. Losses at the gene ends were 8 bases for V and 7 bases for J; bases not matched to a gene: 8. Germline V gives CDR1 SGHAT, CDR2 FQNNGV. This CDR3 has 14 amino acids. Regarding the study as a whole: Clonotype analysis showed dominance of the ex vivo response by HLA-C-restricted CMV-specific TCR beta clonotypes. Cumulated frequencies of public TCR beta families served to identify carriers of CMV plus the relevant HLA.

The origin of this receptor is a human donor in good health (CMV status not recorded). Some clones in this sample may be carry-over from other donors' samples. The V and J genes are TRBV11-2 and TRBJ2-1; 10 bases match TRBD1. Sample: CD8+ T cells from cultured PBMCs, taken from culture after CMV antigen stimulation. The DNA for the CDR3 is TGTGCCAGCGGCGGGACAGGGGTGTTGAATGAGCAGTTCTTC. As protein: CASGGTGVLNEQFF. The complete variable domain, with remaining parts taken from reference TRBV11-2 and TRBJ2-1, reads EAGVAQSPRYKIIEKRQSVAFWCNPISGHATLYWYQQILGQGPKLLIQFQNNGVVDDSQLPKDRFSAERLKGVDSTLKIQPAKLEDSAVYLCASGGTGVLNEQFFGPGTRLTVL.